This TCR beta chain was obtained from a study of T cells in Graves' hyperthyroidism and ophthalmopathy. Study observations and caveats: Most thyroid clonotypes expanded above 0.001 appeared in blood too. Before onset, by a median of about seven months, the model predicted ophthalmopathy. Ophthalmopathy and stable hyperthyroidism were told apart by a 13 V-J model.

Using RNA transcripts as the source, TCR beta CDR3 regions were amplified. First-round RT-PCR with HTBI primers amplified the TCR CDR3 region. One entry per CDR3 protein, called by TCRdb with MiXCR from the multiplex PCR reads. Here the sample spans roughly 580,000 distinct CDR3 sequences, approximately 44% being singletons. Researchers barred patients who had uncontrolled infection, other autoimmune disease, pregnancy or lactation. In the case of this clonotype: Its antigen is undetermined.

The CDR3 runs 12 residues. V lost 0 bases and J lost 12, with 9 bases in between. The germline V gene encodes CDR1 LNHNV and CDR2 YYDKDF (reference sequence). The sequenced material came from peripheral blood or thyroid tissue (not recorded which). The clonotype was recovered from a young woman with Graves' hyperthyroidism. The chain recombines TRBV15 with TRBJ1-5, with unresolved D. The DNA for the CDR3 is TGTGCCACCAGCAGAGATAGTCGGTTCCAGCATTTT. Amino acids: CATSRDSRFQHF.